A single sample is the source of the 10 T cell receptor beta chains below, sequenced in a study of T-cell memory formation after mild COVID-19. TCRdb itself ran the 5' RACE reads through MiXCR, one entry per CDR3 protein. The sample has fewer than 250,000 distinct CDR3 sequences; 15% to 20% are singletons. Sequenced material: PBMCs or a T cell subset sorted from them (not recorded which). The receptor set was obtained from an adult woman who had mild COVID-19 (a few samples of this study predate the infection). Cell type and time point are not known.

This clonotype has just a few counts. The chain recombines TRBV10-3 with TRBJ2-1, with a possible D match to TRBD1 (5 bases). CDR1 ENHRY and CDR2 SYGVKD come from the germline V gene. CDR3 length: 13 residues. Trimming left V 7 bases short and J 13 bases short, with 20 bases between. The CDR3 here is CAITPEGQGAQFF. In nucleotides, the CDR3 is TGTGCCATCACCCCTGAAGGGCAGGGTGCTCAGTTCTTC.

This clonotype has only a few counts. The chain recombines TRBV5-4 with TRBJ2-3; no reliable D call. Germline loops: CDR1 SGHNT, CDR2 YYREEE (reference sequence). V shed 0 bases and J shed 0 bases, with 11 bases lying between them. The CDR3 is 16 amino acids. CDR3 sequence: CASSLAPRLSTDTQYF. CDR3 sequence (DNA): TGTGCCAGCAGCTTGGCCCCCAGGCTAAGCACAGATACGCAGTATTTT.

This chain connects TRBV4-3 to TRBJ1-2, with a possible D match to TRBD1 (5 bases). Germline CDR1 and CDR2: LGHNA and YSLEER. V gave up 3 bases and J gave up 5 bases, with 28 bases separating them. The CDR3 covers 19 residues. CDR3 loop: CASSQQTGDWLSHLYGYTF. The CDR3 nucleotides read TGCGCCAGCAGCCAGCAGACCGGGGACTGGCTCTCCCACCTTTATGGCTACACCTTC.

The CDR3 reads CASSPLTSGGGTNTEAFF. CDR3 coding DNA: TGTGCCAGCTCACCACTGACGTCCGGGGGAGGTACGAACACTGAAGCTTTCTTT. The chain couples TRBV18 to TRBJ1-1; the D gene is possibly TRBD1 (5 bases). CDR3 length: 18 amino acids. Trimming pared 1 base from V and 1 base from J, leaving 19 bases between. CDR1 and CDR2 from the germline V gene are KGHSH and LQKENI.

The chain combines TRBV7-2 with TRBJ2-1, with 7 positions matching TRBD1. There are 15 residues in the CDR3. The germline V gene encodes CDR1 SGHTA and CDR2 FQGNSA. With 6 bases clipped from V and 1 base from J, the junction kept 6 bases outside the gene matches. The CDR3 DNA is TGTGCCAGCAGACAAACGGGACAGTCCTACAATGAGCAGTTCTTC. Translating gives CASRQTGQSYNEQFF. The whole variable domain, filled in from reference TRBV7-2 and TRBJ2-1, reads GAGVSQSPSNKVTEKGKDVELRCDPISGHTALYWYRQSLGQGLEFLIYFQGNSAPDKSGLPSDRFSAERTGGSVSTLTIQRTQQEDSAVYLCASRQTGQSYNEQFFGPGTRLTVL.

This clonotype was detected a few times. The V call is TRBV6-2 or TRBV6-3, the J call TRBJ2-5, with D perhaps TRBD2 (7 bases). V was trimmed by 3 bases and J by 3 bases, leaving 17 bases between them. CDR3 length equals 16 residues. CDR1 is MNHEY, CDR2 SVGEGT, per germline. CDR3 amino acids: CASSYGGGASEETQYF. CDR3 nucleotides: TGTGCCAGCAGTTATGGGGGGGGCGCATCTGAAGAGACCCAGTACTTC.

The rearrangement joins TRBV12-3 or TRBV12-4 to TRBJ2-3; 13 bases map to TRBD2. The V and J ends lost 2 bases and 3 bases, in that order; junction bases with no gene match: 5. This CDR3 region has 17 residues. The CDR3 region is CASSLLQLAGGTDTQYF. In nucleotides, the CDR3 is TGTGCCAGCAGTTTATTACAACTAGCGGGAGGGACAGATACGCAGTATTTT.

This clonotype was observed a few times. This chain links TRBV12-3 or TRBV12-4 with TRBJ1-5; D remains unclear. The CDR3 consists of 13 residues. Between the trimmed V and J ends, which lost 0 bases and 6 bases, there was a span of 6 bases. The CDR3 DNA follows: TGTGCCAGCAGTTTAGCGCGGGTTCAGCCCCAGCATTTT. It is translated as CASSLARVQPQHF.

The J gene is TRBJ2-1, the V gene TRBV15, with D perhaps matching TRBD1 or TRBD2 (6 bases each). Per the germline V gene, CDR1 is LNHNV and CDR2 is YYDKDF (reference sequence). Trimming pared 3 bases from V and 0 bases from J, leaving 15 bases between. The CDR3 runs to 17 residues. DNA of the CDR3: TGTGCCACCAGCAGGGGAGGACAGCGGAGCTCCTACAATGAGCAGTTCTTC. The encoded protein is CATSRGGQRSSYNEQFF. Filled out from reference TRBV15 and TRBJ2-1, the complete variable domain reads DAMVIQNPRYQVTQFGKPVTLSCSQTLNHNVMYWYQQKSSQAPKLLFHYYDKDFNNEADTPDNFQSRRPNTSFCFLDIRSPGLGDTAMYLCATSRGGQRSSYNEQFFGPGTRLTVL.

This chain joins TRBV12-3 or TRBV12-4 and TRBJ2-1; D call uncertain. Trimming took off 6 bases at V and 0 bases at J, with 6 bases between the two ends. The CDR3 totals 13 residues. The CDR3 DNA is TGTGCCAGCAGCCTATACTCCTACAATGAGCAGTTCTTC. The encoded protein is CASSLYSYNEQFF.